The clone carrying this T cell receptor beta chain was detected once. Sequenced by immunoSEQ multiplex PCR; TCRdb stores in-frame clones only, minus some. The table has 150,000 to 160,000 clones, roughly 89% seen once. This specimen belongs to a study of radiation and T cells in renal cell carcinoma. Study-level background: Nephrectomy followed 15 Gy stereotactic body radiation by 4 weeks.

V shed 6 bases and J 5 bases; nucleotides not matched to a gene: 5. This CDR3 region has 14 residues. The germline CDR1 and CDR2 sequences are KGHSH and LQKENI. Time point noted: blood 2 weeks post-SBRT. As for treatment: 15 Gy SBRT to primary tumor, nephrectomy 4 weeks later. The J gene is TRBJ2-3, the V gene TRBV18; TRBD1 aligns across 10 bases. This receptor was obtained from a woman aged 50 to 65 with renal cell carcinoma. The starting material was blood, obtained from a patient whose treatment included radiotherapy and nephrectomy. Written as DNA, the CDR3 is TGTGCCAGCTCGCCGGACAGGGGGGGAGATACGCAGTATTTT. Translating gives CASSPDRGGDTQYF.